This TCR beta chain was found in a study of shared clonotypes between healthy human individuals. V was pared by 1 base and J by 6 bases, with 6 bases between. This CDR3 is 12 amino acids long. The germline CDR1 and CDR2 sequences are SGHAT and FQNNGV. In this sample, this clone turned up once. Clones were read by immunoSEQ multiplex PCR, and TCRdb kept only the in-frame ones, dropping some. Of about 1.5 million clones listed, roughly 95% are singletons. This receptor was identified in a man aged 25-40 years in good health. The specimen sequenced was naive CD4+ T cells sorted from blood. As for subset: CD45RA+ positively selected. The chain has TRBV11-2 and TRBJ1-2; no clear D. CDR3 amino acids: CASSLVRDGYTF. CDR3 sequence (DNA): TGTGCCAGCAGCTTAGTAAGGGATGGCTACACCTTC.